The rows below give T cell receptor beta chains drawn from one sample of a study of cytomegalovirus exposure and HLA in healthy donors. Assay: immunoSEQ multiplex PCR; the TCRdb copy retains only in-frame clones and omits some. The sample has 200,000 to 250,000 clones; around four fifths are singletons. The specimen sequenced was PBMCs. Receptor source: a woman aged 60-75 years in good health and CMV-seropositive. The CDR3 runs from the conserved cysteine through the conserved F or W. The order of the fields is J gene, clone size, D gene, V gene, CDR3 length, CDR3 protein, CDR3 DNA. D genes are given only for firm matches. Not every row has a clone size; where given, it reads once, few, many or a size class.

TRBJ1-6	-	TRBD1	TRBV19	16	CASSPQPPGQSSPLHF	TGTGCCAGTAGTCCTCAACCACCGGGACAGAGTTCACCCCTCCACTTT
TRBJ2-7	-	TRBD2	TRBV11-2	15	CASSLGASGRYEQYF	TGTGCCAGCAGCTTGGGGGCTAGCGGGAGATACGAGCAGTACTTC
TRBJ2-5	few	TRBD2	TRBV2	12	CAIQRDGETQYF	TGTGCCATTCAGCGGGACGGGGAGACCCAGTACTTC
TRBJ1-1	-	-	TRBV19	14	CASSVALGTGVAGF	-
TRBJ2-7	-	-	TRBV14	13	CASSQGSVYEQYF	TGTGCCAGCAGCCAAGGATCGGTCTACGAGCAGTACTTC
TRBJ1-2	-	-	TRBV25-1	16	CASSELGGQSWGGYTF	TGTGCCAGCAGTGAACTCGGGGGGCAGTCCTGGGGTGGCTACACCTTC
TRBJ1-2	-	TRBD1	TRBV27	16	CASSRVSGGLSYGYTF	TGTGCCAGCAGTAGGGTATCAGGGGGCCTGAGCTATGGCTACACCTTC
TRBJ2-1	few	-	TRBV27	15	CASHDVGDKYNEQFF	TGTGCCAGCCACGACGTAGGCGACAAGTACAATGAGCAGTTCTTC
TRBJ2-2	-	TRBD1	TRBV7-2	15	CASSLGQGDTGELFF	TGTGCCAGCAGCCTTGGACAGGGGGACACCGGGGAGCTGTTTTTT
TRBJ1-1	few	-	TRBV2	13	CASSPFRRWEAFF	TGTGCCAGCAGTCCCTTTAGGAGATGGGAAGCTTTCTTT
TRBJ1-4	-	-	TRBV19	14	CASSVGGVSEKLFF	TGTGCCAGTAGCGTCGGGGGGGTGAGTGAAAAACTGTTTTTT
TRBJ2-5	-	TRBD1	TRBV27	14	CASSLNRGKETQYF	TGTGCCAGCAGTTTGAACAGGGGAAAAGAGACCCAGTACTTC
TRBJ2-1	-	TRBD2	TRBV18	15	CASSPGGVRNNEQFF	TGTGCCAGCTCTCCGGGGGGGGTCCGGAACAATGAGCAGTTCTTC
TRBJ2-5	-	-	TRBV5-6	15	CASSTRRTERKAQYF	TGTGCCAGCAGCACCCGCAGGACAGAGCGAAAGGCCCAGTACTTC
TRBJ1-2	-	-	TRBV6-6	12	CASSVEVGGYTF	TGTGCCAGCTCAGTGGAGGTTGGTGGCTACACCTTC
TRBJ2-2	-	TRBD2	TRBV11-2	15	CASRTSGGATGELFF	TGTGCCAGCAGAACTAGCGGGGGGGCCACCGGGGAGCTGTTTTTT
TRBJ2-2	-	TRBD1	TRBV9	17	CASSPHPWTGGSGELFF	TGTGCCAGCAGCCCTCATCCTTGGACAGGGGGTTCCGGGGAGCTGTTTTTT
TRBJ2-3	-	TRBD2	TRBV6-4	13	CASSDLAGRTQYF	TGTGCCAGCAGTGATCTAGCGGGGAGGACGCAGTATTTT
TRBJ1-6	-	-	TRBV5-4	14	CASSLVSENSPLHF	TGTGCCAGCAGCTTGGTTTCTGAGAATTCACCCCTCCACTTT
TRBJ1-3	few	-	TRBV6-5	13	CASRRSGGNTIYF	TGTGCCAGCAGGCGATCAGGAGGAAACACCATATATTTT
TRBJ2-2	once	TRBD1	TRBV7-9	15	CASSLGDRDHGELFF	TGTGCCAGCAGCTTAGGGGACAGGGATCACGGGGAGCTGTTTTTT
TRBJ1-1	-	TRBD1	TRBV7-8	13	CASSLRGPGEAFF	TGTGCCAGCAGCTTAAGGGGGCCGGGTGAAGCTTTCTTT
TRBJ2-1	-	TRBD1	TRBV28	11	CASSEPGQKFF	TGTGCCAGCAGCGAACCGGGACAGAAGTTCTTC
TRBJ2-7	-	-	TRBV5-5	12	CASSSNFYEQYF	TGTGCCAGCAGCTCTAACTTCTACGAGCAGTACTTC
TRBJ2-1	few	TRBD2	TRBV7-8	15	CASSFSGSDYNEQFF	TGTGCCAGCAGCTTTAGCGGGAGTGATTACAATGAGCAGTTCTTC
TRBJ2-4	-	TRBD2	TRBV7-2	15	CASSLGGVAKNIQYF	TGTGCCAGCAGCTTGGGAGGGGTGGCCAAAAACATTCAGTACTTC
TRBJ2-7	-	TRBD1	TRBV6-6	15	CASNLRQGITYEQYF	TGTGCCAGCAATCTTCGACAGGGAATAACCTACGAGCAGTACTTC
TRBJ2-1	once	-	TRBV28	12	CASGLRVNEQFF	TGTGCCAGCGGGCTCAGGGTGAATGAGCAGTTCTTC